Presented here are 21 T cell receptor beta chains from one specimen sequenced in a study of blood T cell repertoires in COVID-19. Some clones are missing from TCRdb's copy, which holds only in-frame ones; the method was immunoSEQ multiplex PCR. The table lists approximately 300,000 clones, 90% of them singletons. Sequencing input: peripheral blood. Receptors originate from a woman aged 35 to 49 with COVID-19, enrolled during active disease.

This chain joins TRBV6-5 and TRBJ1-1, with TRBD1 as a possible D gene (5 bases). Germline-derived CDR1 and CDR2 are MNHEY and SVGAGI. Trimming pared 2 bases from V and 5 bases from J, leaving 9 bases between. The CDR3 extends over 13 amino acids. The CDR3 DNA reads as TGTGCCAGCAGTTACAACGGGGGTACTGAAGCTTTCTTT. This translates into CASSYNGGTEAFF.

This chain uses TRBV6-5 with TRBJ1-1; perhaps TRBD1 as D (6 bases). The V gene lost 4 bases and the J gene lost 6 bases, with 9 bases spanning the gap. Per the germline V gene, CDR1 is MNHEY and CDR2 is SVGAGI. There are 12 residues in the CDR3. In nucleotides, the CDR3 is TGTGCCAGCAGTTTTCAGGGGTCTGAAGCTTTCTTT. It specifies CASSFQGSEAFF.

V gene TRBV15 combines with J gene TRBJ2-3; possible D gene TRBD1, 6 bases. Trimming removed 2 bases at V and 7 bases at J, with 19 bases between. This CDR3 is 16 amino acids long. The germline V gene has CDR1 LNHNV and CDR2 YYDKDF (reference sequence). The CDR3 loop reads CATSRTSGQGWNTQYF. The CDR3 DNA is TGTGCCACCAGCAGAACCTCCGGGCAGGGGTGGAATACGCAGTATTTT.

The sample holds a few counts of this clone. The chain carries TRBV6-2 or TRBV6-3 and TRBJ2-1; D uncertain. The length of the CDR3 is 13 residues. Per germline, CDR1 MNHEY and CDR2 SVGEGT. V lost 6 bases to trimming and J lost 0 bases, with 6 bases between them. The DNA of the CDR3 is TGTGCCAGCAGCGGTAGCTCCTACAATGAGCAGTTCTTC. Amino acid sequence: CASSGSSYNEQFF.

The V gene is TRBV15, the J gene TRBJ2-1; D unclear. Trimming cost V 7 bases and J 1 base, with 8 bases left between them. Germline V gene lookup returns CDR1 LNHNV and CDR2 YYDKDF (reference sequence). This CDR3 is built from 13 residues. This chain's CDR3 is CATTLESYNEQFF. In DNA form, the CDR3 reads TGTGCCACCACTCTAGAGTCCTACAATGAGCAGTTCTTC.

This rearrangement joins TRBV27 to TRBJ1-4, with D possibly matching TRBD1 (6 bases). The CDR3 is made up of 15 amino acids. The germline gives CDR1 MNHEY, CDR2 SMNVEV (reference sequence). Trimming took off 8 bases at V and 7 bases at J, with 20 bases between the two ends. CDR3 loop: CASGRTGRTSEKLFF. CDR3 coding DNA: TGTGCCAGCGGAAGAACAGGGCGTACTTCTGAAAAACTGTTTTTT.

The rearrangement joins TRBV15 to TRBJ2-6; possibly TRBD2 for D (5 bases). The length of the CDR3 is 14 residues. V lost 9 bases and J lost 1, with 10 bases in between. Germline values: CDR1 LNHNV, CDR2 YYDKDF (reference sequence). The CDR3 protein is CATLPGSGANVLTF. CDR3 nucleotides: TGTGCCACACTTCCGGGATCTGGGGCCAACGTCCTGACTTTC.

This chain connects TRBV5-4 to TRBJ1-2; a weak D match, TRBD1 (5 bases). Germline assignment: CDR1 SGHNT and CDR2 YYREEE (reference sequence). The CDR3 consists of 15 residues. V was shortened by 5 bases and J by 3 bases, with 17 bases between the two germline ends. The CDR3 protein is CASREGSSSYYGYTF. The DNA for the CDR3 is TGTGCCAGCAGGGAGGGGTCCTCTTCCTACTATGGCTACACCTTC. Based on the CDR3 plus reference TRBV5-4 and TRBJ1-2, the full variable domain is ETGVTQSPTHLIKTRGQQVTLRCSSQSGHNTVSWYQQALGQGPQFIFQYYREEENGRGNFPPRFSGLQFPNYSSELNVNALELDDSALYLCASREGSSSYYGYTFGSGTRLTVV.

As concerns this clone: At one boundary the junction diverges from the germline segment, which might be a read error. V gene TRBV7-3 combines with J gene TRBJ2-1; a weak D match, TRBD2 (7 bases). Germline CDR1 and CDR2: SGHTA and FQGTGA. CDR3 length: 16 residues. CDR3 nucleotide sequence: TGTGCCAGCAACTTAGGGAGGGGGTCCGGCTACAATGAGCAGTTCTTC. This codes for CASNLGRGSGYNEQFF.

The chain carries TRBV18 and TRBJ1-2; D is unresolved. The CDR3 sequence is 15 residues long. The germline V gene encodes CDR1 KGHSH and CDR2 LQKENI. V was trimmed by 2 bases and J by 4 bases, leaving 14 bases between them. The CDR3 here is CASSPELSGSYGYTF. In nucleotides, the CDR3 is TGTGCCAGCTCACCAGAGTTATCCGGTAGCTATGGCTACACCTTC.

The chain carries TRBV28 and TRBJ1-4; TRBD1 agrees at 7 bases. The CDR3 spans 13 residues. V was clipped by 7 bases and J by 5 bases; unmatched bases: 4. Germline values: CDR1 MDHEN, CDR2 SYDVKM. The CDR3 region has the DNA TGTGCCAGCATGGAGACAGGGAATGAAAAACTGTTTTTT. It encodes CASMETGNEKLFF.

This clone was seen more than once but under ten times. The chain combines TRBV29-1 with TRBJ1-2; D gene uncertain. Germline V gene sequence: CDR1 SQVTM, CDR2 ANQGSEA. Trimming shortened V by 0 bases and J by 3 bases, and 8 bases separated the two germline ends. The CDR3 extends over 13 amino acids. The CDR3 sequence is CSVEDTVHYGYTF. The DNA of the CDR3 is TGCAGCGTTGAAGACACAGTGCACTATGGCTACACCTTC.

The rearrangement links TRBV10-2 to TRBJ2-3, with 8 bases lining up with TRBD1. The CDR3 length is 18 residues. Germline assignment: CDR1 WSHSY and CDR2 SAAADI. Trimming removed 3 bases from V and 1 base from J; junction bases left unmatched: 12. The CDR3 reads CASSEWDGPGQGTDTQYF. For the CDR3, the DNA is TGCGCCAGCAGTGAATGGGATGGGCCGGGACAGGGCACAGATACGCAGTATTTT.

This sequence joins TRBV29-1 and TRBJ1-3, with D maybe TRBD1 (5 bases). The CDR3 totals 14 residues. The V end was cut by 7 bases, the J end by 0 bases, with 13 bases between. Germline V gives CDR1 SQVTM, CDR2 ANQGSEA. This chain's CDR3 is CSARDSLSGNTIYF. The CDR3 DNA sequence: TGCAGCGCCCGCGACAGTCTCTCTGGAAACACCATATATTTT.

This chain joins TRBV2 and TRBJ2-7; 10 bases line up with TRBD1. The junction had 3 bases not matched to a gene; V was cut back by 8 bases and J by 2 bases. In germline, CDR1 is SNHLY, CDR2 FYNNEI. CDR3 length equals 13 residues. The CDR3 DNA follows: TGTGCCAGCGGGACAGGGGAGGCCTACGAGCAGTACTTC. Translated: CASGTGEAYEQYF.

V usage is TRBV29-1 and J usage is TRBJ1-2; the match to TRBD1 covers 7 bases. The CDR3 extends over 11 amino acids. The V gene end was trimmed by 5 bases and the J gene end by 4 bases; junction bases not matched to a gene: 1. Per germline, CDR1 SQVTM and CDR2 ANQGSEA. CDR3 loop: CSVNRGYGYTF. CDR3 DNA: TGCAGCGTTAACAGGGGCTATGGCTACACCTTC. Drawing the rest from reference TRBV29-1 and TRBJ1-2, the complete variable domain is SAVISQKPSRDICQRGTSLTIQCQVDSQVTMMFWYRQQPGQSLTLIATANQGSEATYESGFVIDKFPISRPNLTFSTLTVSNMSPEDSSIYLCSVNRGYGYTFGSGTRLTVV.

This clone was detected only a few times. This chain uses TRBV28 with TRBJ2-7; 9 bases are shared with TRBD1. This CDR3 has 13 amino acids. V lost 6 bases, J lost 4 bases, and 4 bases stayed unmatched. Germline CDR1 is MDHEN and CDR2 is SYDVKM. The CDR3 region has the DNA TGTGCCAGCAGGCGGACAGGGGTTTACGAGCAGTACTTC. This codes for CASRRTGVYEQYF.

This rearrangement joins TRBV12-5 to TRBJ1-1; possibly TRBD1 for D (5 bases). V dropped 7 bases and J dropped 0 bases, with 18 bases sitting between them. The germline CDR1 and CDR2 sequences are LGHNT and FRNRAP. CDR3 length: 16 residues. The CDR3 coding sequence is TGTGCTAGTGCCCCTAAGGGGAAAAGGGTGAACACTGAAGCTTTCTTT. Translation: CASAPKGKRVNTEAFF.

The gene calls are TRBV2 and TRBJ2-6, with D possibly matching TRBD1 (6 bases). The CDR3 runs 16 residues. Germline CDR1 is SNHLY and CDR2 is FYNNEI. V was shortened by 9 bases and J by 0 bases, with 15 bases between the two germline ends. The CDR3: CARTAQGSSGANVLTF. CDR3 in DNA: TGTGCCAGGACGGCACAGGGCTCCTCTGGGGCCAACGTCCTGACTTTC.

The V call is TRBV7-2, the J call TRBJ1-2; D is uncertain. Germline V CDR1 and CDR2: SGHTA, FQGNSA. CDR3 length: 17 residues. V dropped 1 base and J dropped 4 bases, with 19 bases sitting between them. The CDR3 here is CASSLGAPGSVSYGYTF. The CDR3, as DNA: TGTGCCAGCAGCTTAGGGGCCCCAGGATCCGTTTCCTATGGCTACACCTTC.

The chain couples TRBV7-2 to TRBJ2-3; D might be TRBD1 (5 bases). This CDR3 is built from 16 residues. Per the germline V gene, CDR1 is SGHTA and CDR2 is FQGNSA. With 4 bases removed from V and 5 bases from J, the gap between germline ends came to 19 bases. The CDR3 DNA follows: TGTGCCAGCAGCTCCCAAGGGGTCTCGCTTCGAGATACGCAGTATTTT. Protein: CASSSQGVSLRDTQYF.